Included here is one T cell receptor (beta chain) sequence, with context. Its antigen is undetermined. CDR1 SGHTA and CDR2 FQGNSA come from the germline V gene. The ends were cut back, 3 bases at V and 10 bases at J, with 22 bases in the middle. The CDR3 has 16 residues. This entry comes from a study of OX40 agonist ivuxolimab in advanced cancers. Study details: Every patient in dose escalation had hepatocellular carcinoma, melanoma, renal cell or head and neck cancer. Of mixed ages from about 20 to 80 and averaging about 65 years, the group was about 80% male. Overall study findings and caveats: Clonal expansion from baseline to week 6 occurred in both CD4+ and CD8+ T cells.

Data came from immunoSEQ multiplex PCR; TCRdb stores just in-frame clones and leaves some out. Among fewer than 70,000 clones, around four fifths were seen once, and the ten largest hold around 3.3%. The V call is TRBV7-2, the J call TRBJ2-1; D is ambiguous. The sequence was collected from an adult with an advanced solid tumor such as melanoma, head and neck, liver or kidney cancer. Specimen: CD4+ or CD8+ T cells sorted from blood, collected in a trial of the OX40 agonist ivuxolimab. CDR3 sequence: CASSFGQTTGIGEQFF. The CDR3 bases are TGTGCCAGCAGCTTCGGCCAAACGACTGGGATCGGGGAGCAGTTCTTC.